A single sample gave rise to the 31 T cell receptor beta chains below, sequenced in a study of T cell repertoires in cytomegalovirus infection. One entry per CDR3 protein results from TCRdb running MiXCR on the reads. The table lists 250,000 to 300,000 distinct CDR3 sequences, 22% of them singletons. The antigens these receptors bind are not known. Source: cultured PBMCs, taken from culture after CMV antigen stimulation. These TCRs come from a human donor in good health (CMV status not recorded). Some clones in this sample may be carry-over from other donors' samples.

This chain uses TRBV27 with TRBJ1-2, with TRBD1 as a possible D gene (6 bases). V shed 2 bases and J shed 9 bases, with 19 bases lying between them. Germline V gene sequence: CDR1 MNHEY, CDR2 SMNVEV (reference sequence). This CDR3 is 15 amino acids long. The CDR3 coding sequence is TGTGCCAGCAGTTTAAGGGACAACCTAGGATTCAGCTACACCTTC. It translates to CASSLRDNLGFSYTF.

This chain connects TRBV20-1 to TRBJ2-4; no definite D call. Looked up from germline, CDR1 is DFQATT and CDR2 is SNEGSKA (reference sequence). Trimming left V 7 bases short and J 0 bases short, with 7 bases between. CDR3 length: 12 residues. The CDR3 is CSVLGAKNIQYF. In DNA form, the CDR3 reads TGCAGTGTTTTGGGAGCCAAAAACATTCAGTACTTC.

The sample holds many counts of this clonotype. The V call is TRBV7-2, the J call TRBJ2-2; 8 bases align to TRBD1. The V gene's germline CDR1 is SGHTA and CDR2 FQGNSA. The CDR3 runs 14 residues. The V and J ends lost 9 bases and 2 bases, in that order; junction bases with no gene match: 5. The CDR3 DNA reads as TGTGCCAGTCAGGGGGCCCAAAACACCGGGGAGCTGTTTTTT. It yields the protein CASQGAQNTGELFF.

The V and J genes are TRBV20-1 and TRBJ2-1; tentatively, D is TRBD2 (6 bases). The V end lost 3 bases, the J end lost 7 bases, and 13 bases lay between the germline ends. Germline V gene data show CDR1 as DFQATT and CDR2 as SNEGSKA (reference sequence). The CDR3 totals 13 residues. In DNA, the CDR3 is TGCAGTGCTAGCGCTAGCGTATCTAATGAGCAGTTCTTC. This encodes CSASASVSNEQFF.

The chain combines TRBV6-2 or TRBV6-3 with TRBJ2-7; D is perhaps TRBD1 (5 bases). This CDR3 is built from 14 residues. V was shortened by 5 bases and J by 2 bases, with 13 bases between the two germline ends. Germline loops: CDR1 MNHEY, CDR2 SVGEGT. CDR3 bases: TGTGCCAGCAGTCCGAACAGGAGTCCCTACGAGCAGTACTTC. Protein sequence: CASSPNRSPYEQYF.

This clonotype was counted between two and nine times. The chain recombines TRBV4-1 with TRBJ2-5; either TRBD1 or TRBD2 may supply D (5 bases each). Trimming pared 0 bases from V and 5 bases from J, leaving 10 bases between. Germline CDR1 MGHRA, CDR2 YSYEKL. The CDR3 covers 14 residues. CDR3 DNA sequence: TGCGCCAGCAGCCAAGATACAGGAGGCGAGACCCAGTACTTC. As protein: CASSQDTGGETQYF.

The chain has TRBV4-1 and TRBJ2-5; D not resolved. Germline lookup yields CDR1 MGHRA and CDR2 YSYEKL. V was clipped by 0 bases and J by 9 bases, with 11 bases between them. There are 13 residues in the CDR3. The CDR3 DNA sequence: TGCGCCAGCAGCCAAGATGATGCGGCAGCCCAGTACTTC. Protein product: CASSQDDAAAQYF.

This clonotype has only a few counts. The chain employs TRBV12-3 or TRBV12-4 and TRBJ2-3; D perhaps matches TRBD2 (5 bases). Trimming removed 6 bases from V and 3 bases from J, with 13 bases in between. The CDR3 runs to 14 residues. The CDR3 coding sequence is TGTGCCAGCAGCAAGGACTTGGGGACAGATACGCAGTATTTT. Its translation: CASSKDLGTDTQYF.

This clonotype showed up many times. The CDR3 sequence: CASSFFSGASYNEQFF. In DNA form, the CDR3 reads TGTGCCAGCAGCTTTTTTAGTGGGGCCTCCTACAATGAGCAGTTCTTC. The chain combines TRBV7-2 with TRBJ2-1, with a weak D call TRBD1 (5 bases). The V end was cut by 3 bases, the J end by 0 bases, with 12 bases between. Germline loops: CDR1 SGHTA, CDR2 FQGNSA. The CDR3 contains 16 residues.

The chain recombines TRBV19 with TRBJ1-3, with no clear D. This CDR3 has 16 amino acids. V was pared by 3 bases and J by 0 bases, with 12 bases between. CDR1 and CDR2 (germline): LNHDA, SQIVND (reference sequence). Written as DNA, the CDR3 is TGTGCCAGTAGTATGCGGAGGGATTACTCTGGAAACACCATATATTTT. This encodes CASSMRRDYSGNTIYF.

This clonotype has just a few counts. The chain recombines TRBV30 with TRBJ1-4; TRBD1 matches at 7 bases. This CDR3 has 14 residues. After removal of 2 bases from V and 8 bases from J, the junction contained 8 bases not matched to a gene. Germline V gene lookup returns CDR1 GTSNPN and CDR2 SVGIG (reference sequence). The CDR3 loop reads CAWSRGQGEEKLFF. CDR3 coding DNA: TGTGCCTGGAGTAGAGGCCAGGGGGAAGAAAAACTGTTTTTT.

This clonotype was observed at least ten times. V is TRBV29-1 and J is TRBJ2-3; D might be TRBD2 (6 bases). V was cut by 2 bases and J by 1 base, with 10 bases left in between. This CDR3 spans 14 amino acids. Germline V gene lookup returns CDR1 SQVTM and CDR2 ANQGSEA. CDR3 nucleotide sequence: TGCAGCGTTGAACGCGGGACCGGCACAGATACGCAGTATTTT. Its protein product is CSVERGTGTDTQYF.

This clonotype was recorded once. V gene TRBV4-3 combines with J gene TRBJ1-2; TRBD1 is a possible D gene (5 bases). V was pared by 3 bases and J by 8 bases, with 19 bases between. Germline CDR1 and CDR2: LGHNA and YSLEER. This CDR3 has 15 residues. The CDR3 coding sequence is TGCGCCAGCAGCCATTCCAAAGCAGGGACGGGGGGCTACACCTTC. It yields the protein CASSHSKAGTGGYTF.

This clonotype was recorded at least ten times. This chain links TRBV7-2 with TRBJ1-1; D might be TRBD1 (5 bases). The length of the CDR3 is 16 residues. The ends were cut back, 1 base at V and 3 bases at J, with 15 bases in the middle. Looked up from germline, CDR1 is SGHTA and CDR2 is FQGNSA. The CDR3 DNA is TGTGCCAGCAGCTTAGGGCCGGTCGGGGGAGACACTGAAGCTTTCTTT. Protein sequence: CASSLGPVGGDTEAFF. Variable domain in full (rest from reference TRBV7-2 and TRBJ1-1): GAGVSQSPSNKVTEKGKDVELRCDPISGHTALYWYRQSLGQGLEFLIYFQGNSAPDKSGLPSDRFSAERTGGSVSTLTIQRTQQEDSAVYLCASSLGPVGGDTEAFFGQGTRLTVV.

As for this clonotype: A much larger clonotype is one base distant, so this may be a read error. The chain employs TRBV7-9 and TRBJ2-3; 8 bases fit TRBD2. The V gene end was trimmed by 5 bases and the J gene end by 3 bases; junction bases not matched to a gene: 10. This CDR3 is 16 amino acids long. Germline CDR1 SEHNR, CDR2 FQNEAQ (reference sequence). This CDR3 is CASSPRPAGATDTQYF. Here the CDR3 DNA reads TGTGCCAGCAGCCCCCGACCAGCGGGAGCTACAGATACGCAGTATTTT. Full variable domain (remainder filled in from reference TRBV7-9 and TRBJ2-3): DTGVSQNPRHKITKRGQNVTFRCDPISEHNRLYWYRQTLGQGPEFLTYFQNEAQLEKSRLLSDRFSAERPKGSFSTLEIQRTEQGDSAMYLCASSPRPAGATDTQYFGPGTRLTVL.

This clonotype was seen more than once but under ten times. The chain is built from TRBV12-3 or TRBV12-4 and TRBJ2-7, with 8 bases lining up with TRBD1. The CDR3 length is 13 residues. V gave up 6 bases and J gave up 3 bases; unmatched junction bases: 4. This CDR3 reads CASRSGQGYEQYF. The CDR3, as DNA: TGTGCCAGCAGATCAGGACAGGGCTACGAGCAGTACTTC.

This clonotype showed up just a few times. The chain is built from TRBV4-2 and TRBJ2-3, with 7 bases lining up with TRBD2. CDR1 LGHNA and CDR2 YNFKEQ come from the germline V gene. The junction had 7 bases not matched to a gene; V was cut back by 0 bases and J by 4 bases. The CDR3 loop spans 16 amino acids. The CDR3 DNA reads as TGTGCCAGCAGCCAAGATGGCGGGAGTGGGTCAGATACGCAGTATTTT. It is translated as CASSQDGGSGSDTQYF.

This clonotype was seen ten or more times. J is TRBJ2-6 and V is TRBV7-2, with a weak D call TRBD1 (6 bases). The germline gives CDR1 SGHTA, CDR2 FQGNSA. There are 15 residues in the CDR3. V was shortened by 6 bases and J by 4 bases, with 13 bases between the two germline ends. The DNA of the CDR3 is TGTGCCAGCAGGGCGACAGGATCAGGGGCCAACGTCCTGACTTTC. It translates to CASRATGSGANVLTF.

V and J are TRBV4-1 and TRBJ2-3; D gene unclear. The germline V and J ends were trimmed by 2 bases and 3 bases, with 12 bases remaining between them. CDR1 and CDR2 from the germline V gene are MGHRA and YSYEKL. The CDR3 loop spans 15 amino acids. CDR3 protein: CASSQSRPATDTQYF. The CDR3 DNA follows: TGCGCCAGCAGCCAAAGTCGGCCAGCGACAGATACGCAGTATTTT.

This clonotype was picked up many times. V and J are TRBV4-1 and TRBJ1-2; weak D call: TRBD1 (6 bases). Trimming took off 1 base at V and 0 bases at J, with 9 bases between the two ends. Germline CDR1 is MGHRA and CDR2 is YSYEKL. This CDR3 contains 15 residues. The CDR3 sequence: CASSQAGTSNYGYTF. Here the CDR3 DNA reads TGCGCCAGCAGCCAAGCCGGGACATCTAACTATGGCTACACCTTC.

This clonotype was counted only a few times. V is TRBV19 and J is TRBJ2-5; D gene uncertain. V lost 4 bases, J lost 5 bases, and 14 bases lay in between. CDR1 and CDR2 (germline): LNHDA, SQIVND (reference sequence). The CDR3 runs 14 residues. As DNA, the CDR3 is TGTGCCAGTAGTAGGGCCCAAGAGAGGGAGACCCAGTACTTC. Translated: CASSRAQERETQYF.

The gene calls are TRBV24-1 and TRBJ2-1; D possibly uses TRBD1 or TRBD2 (5 bases each). Trimming removed 4 bases at V and 5 bases at J, with 14 bases between. This CDR3 comprises 15 residues. Germline loops: CDR1 KGHDR, CDR2 SFDVKD. CDR3 sequence reads: CATSEVGRVDNEQFF. The CDR3, as DNA: TGTGCCACCAGTGAGGTGGGACGGGTTGACAATGAGCAGTTCTTC.

This clonotype was seen only a few times. This chain connects TRBV6-1 to TRBJ1-1; no firm D call. This CDR3 is built from 14 residues. Germline lookup yields CDR1 MNHNS and CDR2 SASEGT. V was trimmed by 5 bases and J by 4 bases, leaving 14 bases between them. The CDR3 sequence is CASSLRTASTEAFF. CDR3 nucleotides: TGTGCCAGCAGTTTGAGGACGGCGAGCACTGAAGCTTTCTTT.

This clonotype was seen at least ten times. This chain links TRBV7-2 with TRBJ1-5; D gene unclear. This CDR3 spans 15 amino acids. Trimming removed 1 base from V and 5 bases from J, with 12 bases in between. The germline CDR1 and CDR2 sequences are SGHTA and FQGNSA. DNA of the CDR3: TGTGCCAGCAGCTTAGAGGGAACAAGGGATCAGCCCCAGCATTTT. It is translated as CASSLEGTRDQPQHF.

J is TRBJ1-1 and V is TRBV7-2, with TRBD1 matching over 7 bases. This CDR3 has 14 amino acids. Germline CDR1 is SGHTA and CDR2 is FQGNSA. V lost 0 bases and J lost 4; bases outside the gene matches: 2. The CDR3 is CASSLATGATEAFF. CDR3 nucleotide sequence: TGTGCCAGCAGCTTAGCCACAGGGGCCACTGAAGCTTTCTTT.

In this sample, this clonotype turned up many times. The rearrangement joins TRBV7-2 to TRBJ2-6; D remains ambiguous. The V gene's germline CDR1 is SGHTA and CDR2 FQGNSA. The CDR3 is made up of 17 amino acids. V shed 0 bases and J shed 0 bases, with 9 bases lying between them. CDR3 amino acids: CASSLAGLISGANVLTF. The CDR3 coding sequence is TGTGCCAGCAGCTTAGCAGGATTGATCTCTGGGGCCAACGTCCTGACTTTC. The full variable domain, its missing parts supplied by reference TRBV7-2 and TRBJ2-6, is GAGVSQSPSNKVTEKGKDVELRCDPISGHTALYWYRQSLGQGLEFLIYFQGNSAPDKSGLPSDRFSAERTGGSVSTLTIQRTQQEDSAVYLCASSLAGLISGANVLTFGAGSRLTVL.

This clonotype turned up a few times. The CDR3 DNA sequence: TGTGCCAGCAGCTTAGTTCGATCCGGATATGAAAAACTGTTTTTT. Translated: CASSLVRSGYEKLFF. The chain recombines TRBV7-2 with TRBJ1-4; D remains ambiguous. V was clipped by 1 base and J by 6 bases, with 12 bases between them. The germline gives CDR1 SGHTA, CDR2 FQGNSA. The CDR3 sequence is 15 residues long.

This chain uses TRBV6-5 with TRBJ2-7; TRBD1 matches at 7 bases. This CDR3 contains 16 residues. After removal of 4 bases from V and 0 bases from J, the junction contained 9 bases not matched to a gene. The germline V gene encodes CDR1 MNHEY and CDR2 SVGAGI. CDR3 nucleotides: TGTGCCAGCAGTTTCAGCCGGGACAGAGTCTCCTACGAGCAGTACTTC. Residues: CASSFSRDRVSYEQYF.

The rearrangement uses TRBV28 and TRBJ2-7; possibly TRBD1 or TRBD2 for D (6 bases each). CDR1 and CDR2 (germline): MDHEN, SYDVKM. V lost 8 bases, J lost 4 bases, and 21 bases lay in between. CDR3 length equals 15 residues. The DNA for the CDR3 is TGTGCCAGCGGGGGGCTGGATGATTTCCTTTACGAGCAGTACTTC. As protein: CASGGLDDFLYEQYF.

The chain links TRBV2 to TRBJ2-3; D uncertain. Germline CDR1 SNHLY, CDR2 FYNNEI. The length of the CDR3 is 12 residues. V lost 7 bases, J lost 6 bases, and 11 bases lay in between. In DNA, the CDR3 is TGTGCCAGCAACTCCCTGGGGGATACGCAGTATTTT. Translated: CASNSLGDTQYF.

In its sample, this clonotype was seen many times. The V gene is TRBV20-1, the J gene TRBJ2-5; 12 positions match TRBD2. The V gene end was trimmed by 6 bases and the J gene end by 3 bases; junction bases not matched to a gene: 2. The CDR3 totals 13 residues. Looked up from germline, CDR1 is DFQATT and CDR2 is SNEGSKA (reference sequence). The CDR3, as DNA: TGCAGTGCGAGACTAGCGGGAGAAGAGACCCAGTACTTC. It codes for CSARLAGEETQYF.